These 13 T cell receptor beta chains came from one sample sequenced in a study of blood T cell repertoires in COVID-19. TCRdb's table, derived via immunoSEQ multiplex PCR, lists solely in-frame clones and lacks some. Among fewer than 200,000 clones, about 87% were seen once, and the ten largest hold 2.7%. Sequences were obtained from peripheral blood. All receptors come from a man aged 35 to 55 with active or convalescent COVID-19.

V is TRBV6-6 and J is TRBJ2-3; tentatively, D is TRBD1 (5 bases). This CDR3 comprises 15 residues. Germline loops: CDR1 MNHNY, CDR2 SVGAGI (reference sequence). Deletions cut 4 bases from V and 2 bases from J, with 13 bases between. In DNA form, the CDR3 reads TGTGCCAGCAGTTTCGGGTGGGGCTTCACAGATACGCAGTATTTT. This gives the protein CASSFGWGFTDTQYF.

The chain uses TRBV30 and TRBJ1-5, with TRBD1 as a possible D gene (6 bases). The CDR3 contains 13 residues. The V end was cut by 4 bases, the J end by 7 bases, with 14 bases between. Germline CDR1 GTSNPN, CDR2 SVGIG (reference sequence). The CDR3 nucleotides read TGTGCCTGGACCCGGACAGTAGGGCAGCCCCAGCATTTT. Its protein is CAWTRTVGQPQHF.

V usage is TRBV27 and J usage is TRBJ1-5; 9 nucleotides agree with TRBD1. CDR3 size: 15 residues. Germline CDR1 and CDR2: MNHEY and SMNVEV (reference sequence). V was pared by 5 bases and J by 0 bases, with 2 bases of the junction left unmatched. The CDR3 region has the DNA TGTGCCAGCAGTCGGACAGGGGATAGCAATCAGCCCCAGCATTTT. It codes for CASSRTGDSNQPQHF.

The chain carries TRBV28 and TRBJ1-5; 8 bases line up with TRBD1. Trimming removed 5 bases from V and 2 bases from J; junction bases left unmatched: 5. In germline, CDR1 is MDHEN, CDR2 SYDVKM. The CDR3 covers 15 residues. CDR3 region: CASSARGLGNQPQHF. The CDR3 nucleotides read TGTGCCAGCAGTGCCAGGGGGCTGGGCAATCAGCCCCAGCATTTT.

The CDR3 nucleotides are TGTGCCAGCAGGCAACAGGTGGGCTCCTACAATGAGCAGTTCTTC. Translation gives CASRQQVGSYNEQFF. This sequence joins TRBV5-4 and TRBJ2-1, with D maybe TRBD1 (5 bases). CDR3 size: 15 residues. V was clipped by 5 bases and J by 0 bases, with 12 bases between them. Germline loops: CDR1 SGHNT, CDR2 YYREEE (reference sequence).

J is TRBJ2-3 and V is TRBV2; 8 nucleotides agree with TRBD2. Germline trimming cut 4 bases from V and 2 bases from J; bases unmatched to any gene: 2. From germline, CDR1 is SNHLY and CDR2 FYNNEI. The CDR3 loop spans 14 amino acids. CDR3 amino acids: CASSGGGPTDTQYF. The DNA for the CDR3 is TGTGCCAGCAGTGGCGGGGGGCCCACAGATACGCAGTATTTT. Using reference TRBV2 and TRBJ2-3 for the parts outside the CDR3, the full variable domain is EPEVTQTPSHQVTQMGQEVILRCVPISNHLYFYWYRQILGQKVEFLVSFYNNEISEKSEIFDDQFSVERPDGSNFTLKIRSTKLEDSAMYFCASSGGGPTDTQYFGPGTRLTVL.

This chain uses TRBV4-3 with TRBJ2-1; TRBD2 matches at 8 bases. From germline, CDR1 is LGHNA and CDR2 YSLEER. The CDR3 is 15 residues long. The junction had 6 bases not matched to a gene; V was cut back by 4 bases and J by 4 bases. CDR3 region: CASSPTIAGYNEQFF. CDR3 bases: TGCGCCAGCAGCCCCACGATAGCGGGGTACAATGAGCAGTTCTTC.

As regards this clone: One end of the junction fails to match germline, which may point to a read error. J is TRBJ2-7 and V is TRBV12-3 or TRBV12-4; unclear D gene. This CDR3 region has 12 residues. The CDR3 region has the DNA TGTGCCAGCAGTCATCGATCCTACGGGCAGTACTTC. This codes for CASSHRSYGQYF.

This sequence joins TRBV9 and TRBJ1-4; unclear D gene. The CDR3 consists of 15 residues. The germline CDR1 and CDR2 sequences are SGDLS and YYNGEE. V was clipped by 3 bases and J by 0 bases, with 9 bases between them. CDR3 coding DNA: TGTGCCAGCAGCGCCCGGGAATCAACTAATGAAAAACTGTTTTTT. It codes for CASSARESTNEKLFF.

The V gene is TRBV19, the J gene TRBJ2-5, with D unresolved. Per the germline V gene, CDR1 is LNHDA and CDR2 is SQIVND (reference sequence). The CDR3 loop spans 14 amino acids. V was trimmed by 1 base and J by 2 bases, leaving 8 bases between them. CDR3 sequence (DNA): TGTGCCAGTAGTATAGCTTCAGGACAAGAGACCCAGTACTTC. Amino acids: CASSIASGQETQYF.

This clone was seen just once. The chain combines TRBV28 with TRBJ1-2, with D possibly matching TRBD1 (6 bases). The CDR3 is 13 amino acids. CDR1 is MDHEN and CDR2 is SYDVKM in the germline V gene. The V end lost 6 bases, the J end lost 4 bases, and 12 bases lay between the germline ends. Written as DNA, the CDR3 is TGTGCCAGCAGGACAGGCAACCTCTATGGCTACACCTTC. This encodes CASRTGNLYGYTF.

CDR3 in amino acids: CASSFGGSLSGANVLTF. The DNA of the CDR3 is TGTGCCAGCAGTTTTGGGGGCAGCCTCTCTGGGGCCAACGTCCTGACTTTC. This chain links TRBV28 with TRBJ2-6; D may be TRBD1 (6 bases). V dropped 3 bases and J dropped 0 bases, with 12 bases sitting between them. Germline V gene lookup returns CDR1 MDHEN and CDR2 SYDVKM. The CDR3 length is 17 residues.

The chain joins TRBV24-1 to TRBJ1-2, with TRBD1 matching over 9 bases. CDR3 size: 14 residues. V lost 1 base, J lost 6 bases, and 2 bases stayed unmatched. From germline, CDR1 is KGHDR and CDR2 SFDVKD. CDR3 sequence reads: CATSDFRQGDGYTF. The CDR3 DNA sequence: TGTGCCACCAGTGATTTTCGACAGGGGGATGGCTACACCTTC.